The clone carrying this T cell receptor beta chain came up a few times. A library of TCRbeta sequences, prepared with unique molecular identifiers, was generated. In TCRdb, the PCR reads were re-called with MiXCR into one record per CDR3 protein. The data show about 610,000 distinct CDR3 sequences, 8% to 11% seen once. These data come from a study of T-cell reconstitution after alpha-beta-depleted transplantation in children. Germline trimming cut 0 bases from V and 3 bases from J; bases unmatched to any gene: 8. Germline values: CDR1 SGHRS, CDR2 YFSETQ. The length of the CDR3 is 16 residues. This clonotype originated in a human donor who donated a stem cell graft to a child with acute myeloid leukemia. The chain employs TRBV5-1 and TRBJ2-7, with 8 bases identical to TRBD1. Sequencing used PBMCs from the stem cell graft donor, obtained from the stem cell graft. In DNA form, the CDR3 reads TGCGCCAGCAGCTTGGGAGGGACAGGTACTATCTACGAGCAGTACTTC. Translating gives CASSLGGTGTIYEQYF.